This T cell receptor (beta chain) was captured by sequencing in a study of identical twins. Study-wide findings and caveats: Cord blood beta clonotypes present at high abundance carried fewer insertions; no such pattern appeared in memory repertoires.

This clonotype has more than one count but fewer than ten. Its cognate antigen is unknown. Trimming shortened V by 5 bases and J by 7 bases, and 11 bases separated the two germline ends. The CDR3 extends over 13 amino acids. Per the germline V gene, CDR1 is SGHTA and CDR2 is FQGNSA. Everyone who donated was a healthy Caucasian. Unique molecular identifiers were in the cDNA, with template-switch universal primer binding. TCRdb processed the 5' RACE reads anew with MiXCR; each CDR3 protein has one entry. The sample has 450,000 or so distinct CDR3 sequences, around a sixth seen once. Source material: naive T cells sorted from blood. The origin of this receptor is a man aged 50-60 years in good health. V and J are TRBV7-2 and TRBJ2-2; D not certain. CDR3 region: CASSKNSDGELFF. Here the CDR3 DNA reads TGTGCCAGCAGCAAGAACTCGGACGGGGAGCTGTTTTTT.